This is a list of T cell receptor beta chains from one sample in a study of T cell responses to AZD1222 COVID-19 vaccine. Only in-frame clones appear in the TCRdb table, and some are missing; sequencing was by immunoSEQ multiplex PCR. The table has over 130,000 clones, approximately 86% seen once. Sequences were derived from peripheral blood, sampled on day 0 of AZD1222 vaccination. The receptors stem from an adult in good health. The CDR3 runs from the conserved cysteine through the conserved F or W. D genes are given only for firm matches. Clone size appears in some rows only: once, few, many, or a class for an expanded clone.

CDR3aa: CASSQVQTSFEQFF
CDR3nt: TGTGCCAGCAGCCAAGTGCAGACTTCCTTCGAGCAGTTCTTC
v_gene: TRBV3-1/TRBV3-2
d_gene: .
j_gene: TRBJ2-1
abundance: .

CDR3aa: CASSSGLAGRFTDTQYF
CDR3nt: TGTGCCAGCAGCTCCGGACTAGCGGGACGTTTCACAGATACGCAGTATTTT
v_gene: TRBV6-2/TRBV6-3
d_gene: TRBD2
j_gene: TRBJ2-3
abundance: .

CDR3aa: CALRRGSSGNTIYF
CDR3nt: TGTGCCCTCCGGCGGGGGAGCTCTGGAAACACCATATATTTT
v_gene: TRBV7-9
d_gene: .
j_gene: TRBJ1-3
abundance: .

CDR3aa: CAWSSGGYEQYF
CDR3nt: TGTGCCTGGAGTTCGGGCGGCTACGAGCAGTACTTC
v_gene: TRBV30
d_gene: .
j_gene: TRBJ2-7
abundance: .

CDR3aa: CASSQLSQGGGELFF
CDR3nt: TGCGCCAGCAGCCAACTTTCGCAGGGAGGCGGGGAGCTGTTTTTT
v_gene: TRBV4-1
d_gene: .
j_gene: TRBJ2-2
abundance: .

CDR3aa: CASSLGGYEQYF
CDR3nt: TGCGCCAGCAGCTTGGGGGGGTACGAGCAGTACTTC
v_gene: TRBV5-1
d_gene: .
j_gene: TRBJ2-7
abundance: .

CDR3aa: CASSPDRRFFGGYTF
CDR3nt: TGTGCCAGCTCACCTGACAGGCGGTTCTTTGGGGGCTACACCTTC
v_gene: TRBV18
d_gene: .
j_gene: TRBJ1-2
abundance: .

CDR3aa: CASSLGADQPQHF
CDR3nt: TGCGCCAGCAGCTTGGGAGCAGATCAGCCCCAGCATTTT
v_gene: TRBV5-1
d_gene: .
j_gene: TRBJ1-5
abundance: .

CDR3aa: CASSERVGGTEAFF
CDR3nt: TGCGCCAGCAGTGAGAGAGTGGGTGGCACTGAAGCTTTCTTT
v_gene: TRBV10-2
d_gene: .
j_gene: TRBJ1-1
abundance: .

CDR3aa: CASSLFGGGQPTDTQYF
CDR3nt: TGCGCCAGCAGCTTGTTTGGGGGAGGGCAACCCACAGATACGCAGTATTTT
v_gene: TRBV5-1
d_gene: TRBD2
j_gene: TRBJ2-3
abundance: .

CDR3aa: CASSGSPEKLFF
CDR3nt: TGTGCCAGCAGTGGGAGTCCTGAAAAACTGTTTTTT
v_gene: TRBV7-9
d_gene: .
j_gene: TRBJ1-4
abundance: .

CDR3aa: CASSLRQGRDSEQYF
CDR3nt: TGTGCCAGCAGCCTCCGACAGGGAAGGGACTCCGAGCAGTACTTC
v_gene: TRBV7-6
d_gene: .
j_gene: TRBJ2-7
abundance: .

CDR3aa: CASSLRQEGGSSYNEQFF
CDR3nt: TGCGCCAGCAGCTTGAGGCAGGAGGGGGGAAGCTCCTACAATGAGCAGTTCTTC
v_gene: TRBV5-1
d_gene: .
j_gene: TRBJ2-1
abundance: .

CDR3aa: CASRLAGAGEQYF
CDR3nt: TGTGCCAGCAGGTTAGCGGGAGCAGGAGAGCAGTACTTC
v_gene: TRBV7-3
d_gene: TRBD2
j_gene: TRBJ2-7
abundance: .

CDR3aa: CASSLNRDTGNTIYF
CDR3nt: TGTGCCAGCAGCTTAAACAGGGACACTGGAAACACCATATATTTT
v_gene: TRBV7-6
d_gene: .
j_gene: TRBJ1-3
abundance: .

CDR3aa: CASSYTGRAFF
CDR3nt: TGTGCCAGCAGTTACACCGGTAGGGCTTTCTTT
v_gene: TRBV28
d_gene: .
j_gene: TRBJ1-1
abundance: .

CDR3aa: CASLIEGVDIQYF
CDR3nt: TGTGCCAGCCTGATCGAAGGGGTGGACATTCAGTACTTC
v_gene: TRBV6-5
d_gene: .
j_gene: TRBJ2-4
abundance: .

CDR3aa: CASSLSGLAGTDTQYF
CDR3nt: TGCGCCAGCAGCCTATCGGGACTAGCGGGCACAGATACGCAGTATTTT
v_gene: TRBV5-1
d_gene: TRBD2
j_gene: TRBJ2-3
abundance: .

CDR3aa: CATSRVRVGRGNTIYF
CDR3nt: TGTGCCACCAGCAGAGTGAGGGTGGGCAGGGGAAACACCATATATTTT
v_gene: TRBV15
d_gene: .
j_gene: TRBJ1-3
abundance: .

CDR3aa: CSVECGRAETQYF
CDR3nt: TGCAGCGTTGAGTGCGGGAGGGCGGAGACCCAGTACTTC
v_gene: TRBV29-1
d_gene: TRBD2
j_gene: TRBJ2-5
abundance: .

CDR3aa: CASSGTSGTNEQFF
CDR3nt: TGTGCCAGCAGCGGGACTAGCGGGACCAATGAGCAGTTCTTC
v_gene: TRBV2
d_gene: TRBD2
j_gene: TRBJ2-1
abundance: .

CDR3aa: CASSLQGSGDTQYF
CDR3nt: TGCGCCAGCAGCTTGCAGGGTTCGGGAGATACGCAGTATTTT
v_gene: TRBV5-1
d_gene: .
j_gene: TRBJ2-3
abundance: .

CDR3aa: CAWSGGTSYEQYF
CDR3nt: TGTGCCTGGAGTGGAGGCACATCCTACGAGCAGTACTTC
v_gene: TRBV30
d_gene: .
j_gene: TRBJ2-7
abundance: once

CDR3aa: CASSRGLADTYEQYF
CDR3nt: TGTGCCAGCTCACGGGGACTAGCCGATACCTACGAGCAGTACTTC
v_gene: TRBV18
d_gene: TRBD2
j_gene: TRBJ2-7
abundance: .

CDR3aa: CAWMGLAYEQYF
CDR3nt: TGTGCCTGGATGGGACTAGCCTACGAGCAGTACTTC
v_gene: TRBV30
d_gene: TRBD2
j_gene: TRBJ2-7
abundance: .

CDR3aa: CASSQPVGLNTEAFF
CDR3nt: TGTGCCAGCAGCCAACCGGTGGGCTTGAACACTGAAGCTTTCTTT
v_gene: TRBV3-1/TRBV3-2
d_gene: .
j_gene: TRBJ1-1
abundance: .

CDR3aa: CASSLGLAGEFGTQYF
CDR3nt: TGTGCCAGCAGCCTAGGACTAGCGGGAGAATTCGGTACGCAGTATTTT
v_gene: TRBV5-6
d_gene: TRBD2
j_gene: TRBJ2-3
abundance: once

CDR3aa: CASSYSLQGRRNTEAFF
CDR3nt: TGTGCCAGCAGTTACTCACTACAGGGGCGGAGGAACACTGAAGCTTTCTTT
v_gene: TRBV6-2/TRBV6-3
d_gene: TRBD1
j_gene: TRBJ1-1
abundance: .

CDR3aa: CASRRGSNTDTQYF
CDR3nt: TGTGCCAGCAGACGGGGCAGTAACACAGATACGCAGTATTTT
v_gene: TRBV14
d_gene: .
j_gene: TRBJ2-3
abundance: .

CDR3aa: CASSEPWTGQPKNTEAFF
CDR3nt: TGTGCCAGCAGTGAACCTTGGACGGGACAACCGAAGAACACTGAAGCTTTCTTT
v_gene: TRBV6-1
d_gene: .
j_gene: TRBJ1-1
abundance: .

CDR3aa: CASSLRGAGELFF
CDR3nt: TGTGCCAGCAGTTTACGAGGGGCCGGGGAGCTGTTTTTT
v_gene: TRBV12-3/TRBV12-4
d_gene: .
j_gene: TRBJ2-2
abundance: .

CDR3aa: CASRPGGPRNTIYF
CDR3nt: TGTGCCAGTAGACCGGGGGGACCTAGAAACACCATATATTTT
v_gene: TRBV19
d_gene: .
j_gene: TRBJ1-3
abundance: .

CDR3aa: CASSLALGGGYNEQFF
CDR3nt: TGTGCCAGCAGCTTAGCGCTGGGCGGGGGCTACAATGAGCAGTTCTTC
v_gene: TRBV7-9
d_gene: TRBD2
j_gene: TRBJ2-1
abundance: .